This T cell receptor beta chain was recovered during a study of T cell responses to AZD1222 COVID-19 vaccine. Findings and limits, study-wide: Donors were chiefly white British, with a greater number of females, and clonal diversity was perhaps underestimated. Reports say nearly half of spike-specific TCRs go after unmutated variant regions. Along spike, vaccine-associated CD4 TCRs were found throughout, with dominance at 160-218 and 743-854. Spike-specific TCR repertoires showed rising breadth and depth after two AZD1222 doses.

The repertoire was sequenced with immunoSEQ multiplex PCR; TCRdb's copy has only in-frame clones and lacks some. The sample lists 75,000 to 90,000 clones, roughly 86% occurring once. CDR1 is SGHRS and CDR2 is YFSETQ in the germline V gene. V shed 4 bases, J shed 4 bases, and the junction held 12 bases outside the gene matches. The CDR3 spans 19 residues. Points on this clone: Its antigen is not identified.

The TCR originated in an adult in good health. The J gene is TRBJ2-3, the V gene TRBV5-1; 16 bases line up with TRBD2. Specimen: peripheral blood, collected on day 0 of AZD1222 vaccination. The CDR3 loop reads CASSQGLAGGPTSADTQYF. The CDR3 coding sequence is TGCGCCAGCAGCCAGGGACTAGCGGGGGGGCCTACTTCGGCAGATACGCAGTATTTT.